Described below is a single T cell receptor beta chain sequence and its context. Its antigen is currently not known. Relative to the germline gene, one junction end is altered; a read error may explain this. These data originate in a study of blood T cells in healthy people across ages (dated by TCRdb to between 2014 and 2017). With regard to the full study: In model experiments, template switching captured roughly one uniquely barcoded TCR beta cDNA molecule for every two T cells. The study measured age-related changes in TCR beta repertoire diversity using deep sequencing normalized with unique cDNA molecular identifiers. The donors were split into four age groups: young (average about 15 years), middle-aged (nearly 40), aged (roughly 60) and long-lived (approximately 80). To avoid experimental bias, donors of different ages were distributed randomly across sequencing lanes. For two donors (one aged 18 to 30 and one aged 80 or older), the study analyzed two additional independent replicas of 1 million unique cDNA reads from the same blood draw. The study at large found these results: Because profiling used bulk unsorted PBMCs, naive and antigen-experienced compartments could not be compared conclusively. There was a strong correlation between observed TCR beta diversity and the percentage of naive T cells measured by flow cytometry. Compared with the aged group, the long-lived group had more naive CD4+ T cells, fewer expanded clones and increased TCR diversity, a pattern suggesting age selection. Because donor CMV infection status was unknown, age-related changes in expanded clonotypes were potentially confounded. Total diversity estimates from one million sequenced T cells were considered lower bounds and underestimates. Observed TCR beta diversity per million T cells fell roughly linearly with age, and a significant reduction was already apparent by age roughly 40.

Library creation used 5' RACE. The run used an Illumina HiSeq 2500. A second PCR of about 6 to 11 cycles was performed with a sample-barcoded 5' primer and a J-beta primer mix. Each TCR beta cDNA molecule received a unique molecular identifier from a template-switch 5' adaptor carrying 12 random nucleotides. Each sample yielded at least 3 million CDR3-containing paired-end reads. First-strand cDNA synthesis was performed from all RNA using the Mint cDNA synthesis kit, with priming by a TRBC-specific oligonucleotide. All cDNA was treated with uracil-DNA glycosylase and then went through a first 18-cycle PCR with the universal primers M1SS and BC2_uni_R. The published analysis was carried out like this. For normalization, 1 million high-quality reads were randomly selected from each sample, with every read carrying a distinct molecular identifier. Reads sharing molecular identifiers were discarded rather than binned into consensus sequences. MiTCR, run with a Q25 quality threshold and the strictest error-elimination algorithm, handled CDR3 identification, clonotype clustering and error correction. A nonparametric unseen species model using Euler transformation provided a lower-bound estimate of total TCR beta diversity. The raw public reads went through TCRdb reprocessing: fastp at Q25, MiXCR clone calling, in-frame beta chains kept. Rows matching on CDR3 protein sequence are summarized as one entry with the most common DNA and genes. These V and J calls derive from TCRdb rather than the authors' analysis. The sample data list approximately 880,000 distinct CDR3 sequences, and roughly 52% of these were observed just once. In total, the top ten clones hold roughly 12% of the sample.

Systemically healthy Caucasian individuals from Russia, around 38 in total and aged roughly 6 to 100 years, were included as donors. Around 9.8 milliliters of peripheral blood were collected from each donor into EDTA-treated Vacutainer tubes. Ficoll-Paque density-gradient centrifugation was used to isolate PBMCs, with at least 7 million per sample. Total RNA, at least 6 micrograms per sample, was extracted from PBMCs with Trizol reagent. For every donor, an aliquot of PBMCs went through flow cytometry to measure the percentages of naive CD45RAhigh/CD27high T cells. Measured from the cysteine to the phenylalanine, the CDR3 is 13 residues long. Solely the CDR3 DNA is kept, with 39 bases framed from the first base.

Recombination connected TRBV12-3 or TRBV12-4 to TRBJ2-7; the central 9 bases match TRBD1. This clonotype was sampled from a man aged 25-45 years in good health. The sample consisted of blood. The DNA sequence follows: TGTACCAGCAGTCAGGGACAGGGCTACGAGCAGTACTTC. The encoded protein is CTSSQGQGYEQYF.